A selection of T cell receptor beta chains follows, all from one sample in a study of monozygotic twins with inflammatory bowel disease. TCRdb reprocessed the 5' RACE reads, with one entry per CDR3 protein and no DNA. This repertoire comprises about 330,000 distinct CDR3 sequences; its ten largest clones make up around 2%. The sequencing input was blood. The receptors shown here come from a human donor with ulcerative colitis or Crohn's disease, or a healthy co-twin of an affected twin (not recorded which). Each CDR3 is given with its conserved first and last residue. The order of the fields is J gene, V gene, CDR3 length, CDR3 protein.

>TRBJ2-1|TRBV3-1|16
CASSRPGTSGSEEQFF
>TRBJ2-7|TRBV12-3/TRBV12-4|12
CASSRDLYEQYF
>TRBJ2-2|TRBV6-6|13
CASSYTNTGELFF
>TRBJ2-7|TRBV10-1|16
CASSRGQGVSSYEQYF
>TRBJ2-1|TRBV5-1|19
CASSRIAGGVRKSYNEQFF
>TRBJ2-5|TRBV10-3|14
CAISGGTSGETQYF
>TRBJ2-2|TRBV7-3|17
CASSLTGTSGTPGELFF
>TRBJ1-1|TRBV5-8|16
CASSLYRAAQTTEAFF
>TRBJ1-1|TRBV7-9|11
CASSADSEAFF
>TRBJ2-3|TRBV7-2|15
CASSVLAVVTDTQYF
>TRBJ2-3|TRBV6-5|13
CASSYRHTDTQYF
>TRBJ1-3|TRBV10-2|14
CASSEPGSGNTIYF
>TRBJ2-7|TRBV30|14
CAWSVWGANYEQYF
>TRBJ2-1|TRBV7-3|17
CASSLMGVGGKGDEQFF
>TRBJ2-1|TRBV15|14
CATSGGGSGGLQFF
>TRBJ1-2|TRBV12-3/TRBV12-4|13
CASSLVGRDGYTF
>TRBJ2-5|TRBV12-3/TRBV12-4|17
CASSTQSGGTIQETQYF
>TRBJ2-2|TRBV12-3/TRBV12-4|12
CASSFGGRELFF
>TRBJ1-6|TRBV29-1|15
CSVRPASSYNSPLHF
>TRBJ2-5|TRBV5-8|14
CASSLGGMGETQYF
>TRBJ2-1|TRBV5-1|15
CASSLSGGRAFEQFF
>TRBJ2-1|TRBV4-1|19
CASSQEPRLAGGGGNEQFF